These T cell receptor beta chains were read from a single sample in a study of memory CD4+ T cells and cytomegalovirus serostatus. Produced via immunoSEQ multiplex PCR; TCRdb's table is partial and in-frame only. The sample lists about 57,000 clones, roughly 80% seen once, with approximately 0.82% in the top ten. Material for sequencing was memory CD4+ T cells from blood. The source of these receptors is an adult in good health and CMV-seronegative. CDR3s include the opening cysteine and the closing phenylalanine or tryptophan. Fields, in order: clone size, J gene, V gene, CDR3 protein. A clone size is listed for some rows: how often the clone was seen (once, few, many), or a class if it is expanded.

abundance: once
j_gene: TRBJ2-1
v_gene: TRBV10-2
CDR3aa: CAANRDSAYNEQFF

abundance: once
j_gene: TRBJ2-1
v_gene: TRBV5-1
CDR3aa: CASSLDRGGTYNEQFF

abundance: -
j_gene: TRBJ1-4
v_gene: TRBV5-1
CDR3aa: CASSPSTGNEKLFF

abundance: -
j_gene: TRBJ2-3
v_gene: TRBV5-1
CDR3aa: CASSVRGLTDTQYF

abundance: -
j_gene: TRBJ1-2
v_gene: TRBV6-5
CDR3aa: CASSSSPIANYGYTF

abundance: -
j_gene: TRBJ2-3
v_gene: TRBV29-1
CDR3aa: CSVVSLLRQGRTDTQYF

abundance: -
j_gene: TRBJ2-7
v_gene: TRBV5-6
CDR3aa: CASSSMWGDEQYF

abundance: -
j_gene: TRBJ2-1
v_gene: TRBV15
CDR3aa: CATSRTTSGVIASYNEQFF

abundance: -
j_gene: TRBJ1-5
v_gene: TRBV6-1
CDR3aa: CASSFLAQPQHF

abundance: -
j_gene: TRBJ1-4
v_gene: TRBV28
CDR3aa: CASSYFATNEKLFF

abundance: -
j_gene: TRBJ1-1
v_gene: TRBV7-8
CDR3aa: CASSVEMNTEAFF

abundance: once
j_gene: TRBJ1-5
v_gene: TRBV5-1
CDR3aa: CASSLSGTANQPQHF

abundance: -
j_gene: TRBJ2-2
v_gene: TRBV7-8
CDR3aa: CASSLSGAATGELFF

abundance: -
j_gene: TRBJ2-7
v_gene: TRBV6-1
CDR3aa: CASSEAGDWAYEQYF

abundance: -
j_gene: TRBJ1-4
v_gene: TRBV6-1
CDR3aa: CASGRQAANEKLFF

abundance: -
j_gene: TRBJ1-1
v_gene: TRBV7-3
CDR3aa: CASSHQGGTEAFF

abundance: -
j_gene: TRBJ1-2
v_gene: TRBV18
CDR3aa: CASSRGEGGGYTF

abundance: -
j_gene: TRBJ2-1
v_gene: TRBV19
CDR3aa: CASSGSGRVSEQFF

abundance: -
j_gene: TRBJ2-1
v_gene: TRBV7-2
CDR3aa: CASSPWTSGGNEQFF

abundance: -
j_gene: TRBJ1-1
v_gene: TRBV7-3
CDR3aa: CASSLQGLNTEAFF

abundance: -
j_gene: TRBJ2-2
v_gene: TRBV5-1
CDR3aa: CASSWGTGTSGGPEAGGELFF

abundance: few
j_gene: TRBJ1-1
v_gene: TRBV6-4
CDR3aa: CASSAGGVNTEAFF

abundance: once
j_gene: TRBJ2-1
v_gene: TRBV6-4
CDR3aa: CASSGRLPPYNEQFF

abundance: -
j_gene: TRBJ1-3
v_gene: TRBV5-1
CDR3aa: CASSPQDSRHSGNTIYF

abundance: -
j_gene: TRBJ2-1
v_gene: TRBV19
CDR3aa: CASSIGLAGVGEQFF

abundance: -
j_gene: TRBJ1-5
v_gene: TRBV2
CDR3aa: CASRSGGSDQPQHF

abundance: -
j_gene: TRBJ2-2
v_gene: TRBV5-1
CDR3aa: CASSRLAGGNTGELFF

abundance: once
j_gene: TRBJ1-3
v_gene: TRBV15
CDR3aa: CATSPHRGPGNTIYF

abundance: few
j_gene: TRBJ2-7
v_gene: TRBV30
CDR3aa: CAWARQGIYEQYF

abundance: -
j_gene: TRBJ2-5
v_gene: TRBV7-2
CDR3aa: CASSLGLPSSEQYF

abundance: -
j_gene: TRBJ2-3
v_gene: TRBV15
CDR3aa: CATRGFGDTQYF

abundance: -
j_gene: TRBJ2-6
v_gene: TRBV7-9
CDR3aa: CASSPTGANVLTF

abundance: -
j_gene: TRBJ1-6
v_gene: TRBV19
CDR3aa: CASSPHGSPLHF

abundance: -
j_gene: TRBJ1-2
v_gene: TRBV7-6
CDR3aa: CASSSSLLYGYTF

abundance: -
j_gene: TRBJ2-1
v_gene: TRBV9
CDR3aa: CASSVVGGGEQFF

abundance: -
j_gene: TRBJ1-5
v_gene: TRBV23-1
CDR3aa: CASSQGRRKRSYSNQPQHF

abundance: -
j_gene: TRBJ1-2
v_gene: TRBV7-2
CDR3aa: CASSSTGGAMIYGYTF

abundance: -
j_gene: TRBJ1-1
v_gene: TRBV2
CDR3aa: CASTGARVNTEAFF

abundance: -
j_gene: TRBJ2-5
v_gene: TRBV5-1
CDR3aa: CASSPGPAETQYF

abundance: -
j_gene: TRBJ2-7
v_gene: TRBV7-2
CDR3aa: CASSLEVGEQYF

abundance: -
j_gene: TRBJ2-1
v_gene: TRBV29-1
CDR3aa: CSVGGNNEQFF

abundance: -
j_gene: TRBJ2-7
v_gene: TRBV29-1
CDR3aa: CSVSQGGSYEQYF

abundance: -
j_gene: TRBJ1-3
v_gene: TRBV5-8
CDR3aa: CASSADSHSGNTIYF

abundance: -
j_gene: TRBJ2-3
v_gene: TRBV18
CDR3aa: CASSPKSVASGGLSDTQYF

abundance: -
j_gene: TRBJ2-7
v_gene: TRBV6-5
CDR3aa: CASSSPGVEGEQYF

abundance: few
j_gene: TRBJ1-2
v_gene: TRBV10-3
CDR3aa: CAISPGGQSYGYTF

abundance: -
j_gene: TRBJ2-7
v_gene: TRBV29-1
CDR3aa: CSGVQGANEQYF

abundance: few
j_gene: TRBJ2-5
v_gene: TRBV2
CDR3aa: CASKVSGGGDQYF

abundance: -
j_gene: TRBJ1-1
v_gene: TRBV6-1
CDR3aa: CASSEALGDSGAFF

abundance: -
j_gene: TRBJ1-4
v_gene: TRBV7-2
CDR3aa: CASSLGGSNEKLFF

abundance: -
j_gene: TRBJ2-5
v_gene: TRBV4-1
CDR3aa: CASSLGLPETQYF

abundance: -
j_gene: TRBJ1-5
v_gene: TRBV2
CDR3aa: CASSGFGTENQPQHF

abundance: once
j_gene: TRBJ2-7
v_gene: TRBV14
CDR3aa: CASSQFRGGSYEQYF

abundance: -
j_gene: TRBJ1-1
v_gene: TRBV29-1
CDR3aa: CSGIRARNTEAFF

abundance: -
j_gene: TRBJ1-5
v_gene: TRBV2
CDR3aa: CASNYFSNQPQHF

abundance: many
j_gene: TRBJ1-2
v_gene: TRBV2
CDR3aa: CASSGQSNYGYTF